This TCR beta chain emerged from a study of T cell responses to AZD1222 COVID-19 vaccine. Overall study: Pooled in the analysis were second doses at about 4 or about 12 weeks.

Sequencing was performed with immunoSEQ multiplex PCR; in TCRdb, only in-frame clones are kept and a portion is missing. The sample has roughly 130,000 clones; approximately 86% are singletons. The germline V gene has CDR1 SGHRS and CDR2 YFSETQ. The CDR3 is 13 amino acids. Losses at the gene ends were 7 bases for V and 3 bases for J; bases not matched to a gene: 4. Study-level findings and limits: Among spike-specific TCRs, nearly half reportedly target unmutated variant regions. Spike-specific TCR depth and breadth grew after two AZD1222 doses. Donors were chiefly white British, with a greater number of females, and clonal diversity was perhaps underestimated.

Details on this clone: Its matching antigen is unknown.

The input for sequencing was peripheral blood, taken on day 0 of AZD1222 vaccination. The chain uses TRBV5-1 and TRBJ2-7, with 10 nucleotides matching TRBD1. The clonotype comes from an adult in good health. The CDR3 region is CASGRDRGYEQYF. The CDR3 DNA is TGCGCCAGCGGTCGGGACAGGGGCTACGAGCAGTACTTC.